The clone carrying this T cell receptor beta chain was observed a single time. The antigen remains undetermined. Clones were sequenced by immunoSEQ multiplex PCR, and TCRdb holds only the in-frame ones, with some missing. In the table there are 210,000 or so clones, about 93% of which are singletons. This entry is derived from a study of T cell responses to AZD1222 COVID-19 vaccine. Study-wide points: After the peak T cell response, and only then, were repertoires sampled. Once two AZD1222 doses were given, Spike-specific TCR breadth and depth went up. Donors were chiefly white British, with a greater number of females, and clonal diversity was perhaps underestimated. Among vaccine-associated CD4 TCRs, coverage spanned spike, with dominance at 160-218 and 743-854.

Germline V lookup: CDR1 WNHNN, CDR2 SYGVQD (reference sequence). CDR3 length: 16 amino acids. V dropped 3 bases and J dropped 0 bases, with 12 bases sitting between them. This chain connects TRBV10-1 to TRBJ1-3; the D gene is possibly TRBD1 (5 bases). The input for sequencing was peripheral blood, taken on day 0 of MenACWY control vaccination. The clonotype originates from an adult in good health. In DNA, the CDR3 is TGCGCCAGCAGTGAAAGGGGCGACCGCTCTGGAAACACCATATATTTT. Encoded protein: CASSERGDRSGNTIYF.